This T cell receptor (beta chain) stems from a study of T-cell memory formation after mild COVID-19. In its sample, this clonotype was seen once. V was trimmed by 3 bases and J by 4 bases, leaving 13 bases between them. The CDR3 has 15 amino acids. CDR1 and CDR2 (germline): MGHDK, SYGVNS. TCRdb re-analysed the 5' RACE reads in MiXCR, keeping a single row per CDR3 protein. Of 550,000 to 600,000 distinct CDR3 sequences detected, 17% appear once; the ten largest clones hold roughly 8%. The clonotype originates from an adult woman who had mild COVID-19 (a few samples of this study predate the infection). Cell type and time point are not known. The chain combines TRBV25-1 with TRBJ1-5, with D tentatively TRBD1 (5 bases). The sequenced material came from PBMCs or a T cell subset sorted from them (not recorded which). Written as DNA, the CDR3 is TGTGCCAGCAGTGAGTCCCGACAGACTAATCAGCCCCAGCATTTT. This translates into CASSESRQTNQPQHF.